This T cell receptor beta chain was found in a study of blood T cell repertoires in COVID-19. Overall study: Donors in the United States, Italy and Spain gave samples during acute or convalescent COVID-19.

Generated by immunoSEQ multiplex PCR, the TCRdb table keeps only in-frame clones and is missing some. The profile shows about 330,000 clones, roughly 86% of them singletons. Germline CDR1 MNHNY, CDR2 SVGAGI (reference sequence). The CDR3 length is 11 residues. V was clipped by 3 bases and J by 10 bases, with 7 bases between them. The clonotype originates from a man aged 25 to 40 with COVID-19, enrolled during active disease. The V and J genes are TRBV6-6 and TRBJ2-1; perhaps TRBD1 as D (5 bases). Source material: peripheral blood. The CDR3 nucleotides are TGTGCCAGCAGTTATACAGGAGAGCAGTTCTTC. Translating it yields CASSYTGEQFF.